A single sample gave rise to the 22 T cell receptor beta chains below, sequenced in a study of T cells in Graves' hyperthyroidism and ophthalmopathy. Amplification targeted TCR beta CDR3 regions from RNA transcripts. The primer set for the first-round RT-PCR of the TCR CDR3 was HTBI. TCRdb processed the multiplex PCR reads anew with MiXCR; each CDR3 protein has one entry. Seen here are 160,000 or so distinct CDR3 sequences, about 9.4% observed once, and the top ten hold approximately 20%. What was sequenced was blood. These TCRs come from a woman in her late teens or twenties with Graves' hyperthyroidism that later progressed to Graves' ophthalmopathy.

At least ten counts were recorded for this clonotype. The genes are TRBV6-1 and TRBJ1-2; D gene unclear. From germline, CDR1 is MNHNS and CDR2 SASEGT. The CDR3 is 13 residues long. V lost 5 bases to trimming and J lost 1 base, with 8 bases between them. The CDR3 protein is CASSRQNNYGYTF. The CDR3 region has the DNA TGTGCCAGCAGTCGGCAGAATAACTATGGCTACACCTTC.

This clonotype was seen many times. The V call is TRBV20-1, the J call TRBJ2-7; tentatively, D is TRBD2 (6 bases). Trimming took 0 bases from V and 0 from J, leaving 12 bases between them. Per the germline V gene, CDR1 is DFQATT and CDR2 is SNEGSKA (reference sequence). The CDR3 is made up of 15 amino acids. The DNA for the CDR3 is TGCAGTGCTAGAGATGTGGCGGGGAGCTCCTACGAGCAGTACTTC. Translating it yields CSARDVAGSSYEQYF.

This clonotype was detected ten times or more. The V gene is TRBV2, the J gene TRBJ1-6; 9 nucleotides match TRBD1. The CDR3 has 15 amino acids. The ends lost 3 bases at V and 9 bases at J; junction bases unmatched: 6. Per germline, CDR1 SNHLY and CDR2 FYNNEI. CDR3: CASSDLGQGSSPLHF. The CDR3 nucleotides are TGTGCCAGCAGTGACCTAGGACAGGGGAGTTCACCCCTCCACTTT.

The genes are TRBV11-2 and TRBJ1-5; possibly TRBD1 for D (6 bases). The CDR3 extends over 17 amino acids. The V gene's germline CDR1 is SGHAT and CDR2 FQNNGV. Deletions cut 5 bases from V and 1 base from J, with 18 bases between. CDR3 protein: CASSPRGGGASNQPQHF. In DNA form, the CDR3 reads TGTGCCAGCAGCCCTAGGGGGGGGGGCGCGAGCAATCAGCCCCAGCATTTT.

The table lists this clonotype with a few counts. The V and J genes are TRBV11-3 and TRBJ2-7; 10 bases line up with TRBD2. V lost 3 bases and J lost 2; bases outside the gene matches: 4. The CDR3 is made up of 15 amino acids. CDR1 and CDR2 (germline): SGHNT, YENEEA. CDR3 loop: CASSFEAGGPYEQYF. DNA for the CDR3: TGTGCCAGCAGCTTTGAAGCGGGAGGGCCCTACGAGCAGTACTTC.

This clonotype occurred many times. V and J are TRBV7-8 and TRBJ1-2; perhaps TRBD1 as D (6 bases). The CDR3 has 15 amino acids. The ends were cut back, 1 base at V and 0 bases at J, with 9 bases in the middle. CDR1 and CDR2 from the germline V gene are SGHVS and FQNEAQ. The DNA of the CDR3 is TGTGCCAGCAGCTTAGAGCCAGGGGCTAACTATGGCTACACCTTC. It encodes CASSLEPGANYGYTF.

The chain recombines TRBV20-1 with TRBJ1-5; possible D gene TRBD1, 6 bases. CDR3 length: 15 residues. Trimming took 5 bases from V and 7 from J, leaving 21 bases between them. Germline V gene data show CDR1 as DFQATT and CDR2 as SNEGSKA (reference sequence). CDR3 amino acids: CSAASVGGQVQPQHF. The DNA for the CDR3 is TGCAGTGCTGCGTCTGTGGGGGGCCAGGTACAGCCCCAGCATTTT.

This clonotype was seen repeatedly, ten times or more. The chain has TRBV10-3 and TRBJ2-5; TRBD2 is a possible D gene (6 bases). V was trimmed by 5 bases and J by 3 bases, leaving 10 bases between them. From germline, CDR1 is ENHRY and CDR2 SYGVKD. CDR3 length: 13 residues. CDR3 in DNA: TGTGCCATCAGTCAGCGGGCCGAAGAGACCCAGTACTTC. It encodes CAISQRAEETQYF.

This clonotype was observed at least ten times. This chain joins TRBV18 and TRBJ2-3; TRBD1 agrees at 7 bases. The V gene end was trimmed by 0 bases and the J gene end by 3 bases; junction bases not matched to a gene: 6. This CDR3 spans 16 amino acids. Germline V gene sequence: CDR1 KGHSH, CDR2 LQKENI. CDR3 region: CASSPPWTGRTDTQYF. The CDR3 region has the DNA TGTGCCAGCTCACCACCTTGGACAGGACGGACAGATACGCAGTATTTT.

This clonotype came up many times. The chain combines TRBV6-1 with TRBJ1-1; 9 positions match TRBD1. After removal of 5 bases from V and 5 bases from J, the junction contained 6 bases not matched to a gene. Per the germline V gene, CDR1 is MNHNS and CDR2 is SASEGT. The CDR3 is made up of 14 amino acids. The CDR3 protein is CASSPTGGMTEAFF. In DNA form, the CDR3 reads TGTGCCAGCAGTCCCACAGGGGGCATGACTGAAGCTTTCTTT.

This clonotype was detected many times. The chain has TRBV14 and TRBJ1-6; D is perhaps TRBD1 (5 bases). The V end was cut by 0 bases, the J end by 10 bases, with 13 bases between. Germline CDR1 is SGHDN and CDR2 is FVKESK. The CDR3 consists of 15 residues. CDR3 sequence (DNA): TGTGCCAGCAGCCAAGATCTCGGGGGTCGCTCACCCCTCCACTTT. Protein: CASSQDLGGRSPLHF.

This clonotype was observed a few times. This chain joins TRBV10-3 and TRBJ2-1, with D perhaps matching TRBD1 or TRBD2 (5 bases each). Germline-derived CDR1 and CDR2 are ENHRY and SYGVKD. The CDR3 is 14 residues long. V lost 4 bases, J lost 9 bases, and 16 bases lay in between. The CDR3 reads CAISGGARGGEQFF. The DNA of the CDR3 is TGTGCCATCAGTGGTGGTGCCCGGGGCGGTGAGCAGTTCTTC.

This clonotype appeared many times. This chain connects TRBV7-2 to TRBJ2-7; TRBD1 agrees at 9 bases. The CDR3 runs to 14 residues. Unmatched junction bases numbered 4, after V lost 5 bases and J lost 2 bases. Germline CDR1 reads SGHTA; CDR2 reads FQGNSA. In DNA form, the CDR3 reads TGTGCCAGCAGCACGTGGACAGGGGCCTACGAGCAGTACTTC. It translates to CASSTWTGAYEQYF.

This clonotype was counted at least ten times. The CDR3 region is CASSSQVNSYEQYF. CDR3 coding DNA: TGCGCCAGCAGCTCCCAGGTCAACTCCTACGAGCAGTACTTC. J is TRBJ2-7 and V is TRBV5-1; D is ambiguous. Germline assignment: CDR1 SGHRS and CDR2 YFSETQ. CDR3 size: 14 residues. Trimming stripped 3 bases from V and 0 bases from J, with 10 bases between.

This clonotype was picked up many times. The V call is TRBV20-1, the J call TRBJ2-2; TRBD2 matches at 11 bases. After removal of 6 bases from V and 7 bases from J, the junction contained 4 bases not matched to a gene. Germline loops: CDR1 DFQATT, CDR2 SNEGSKA (reference sequence). This CDR3 has 13 residues. The CDR3 is CSARTSGSGELFF. DNA of the CDR3: TGCAGTGCGCGCACTAGCGGGAGCGGGGAGCTGTTTTTT.

This sequence joins TRBV9 and TRBJ2-3; no clear D gene. The germline CDR1 and CDR2 sequences are SGDLS and YYNGEE. The ends were cut back, 4 bases at V and 3 bases at J, with 15 bases in the middle. The CDR3 is 15 amino acids. The CDR3 coding sequence is TGTGCCAGCAGCCCTTCCACTGGTGGAACAGATACGCAGTATTTT. It is translated as CASSPSTGGTDTQYF.

This clonotype was picked up a small number of times. This chain uses TRBV19 with TRBJ1-4; D remains ambiguous. CDR1 and CDR2 from the germline V gene are LNHDA and SQIVND (reference sequence). This CDR3 spans 15 amino acids. V shed 2 bases and J shed 1 base, with 8 bases lying between them. Written as DNA, the CDR3 is TGTGCCAGTAGTATAACAGCTATAACTAATGAAAAACTGTTTTTT. This codes for CASSITAITNEKLFF.

The sample holds many counts of this clonotype. J is TRBJ2-3 and V is TRBV6-1, with D possibly matching TRBD1 (6 bases). V was pared by 4 bases and J by 4 bases, with 12 bases between. This CDR3 comprises 14 residues. Germline assignment: CDR1 MNHNS and CDR2 SASEGT. The CDR3 loop is CASSVGTTADTQYF. The CDR3 region has the DNA TGTGCCAGCAGTGTTGGGACAACTGCAGATACGCAGTATTTT.

The chain carries TRBV4-2 and TRBJ2-3; 14 positions agree with TRBD2. The CDR3 totals 18 residues. Germline V gene sequence: CDR1 LGHNA, CDR2 YNFKEQ. J was trimmed by 0 bases and V by 4 bases; bases with no gene match: 6. CDR3 DNA: TGTGCCAGCAGCCCGGGGACTAGCGGGGGCCATAGCACAGATACGCAGTATTTT. It encodes CASSPGTSGGHSTDTQYF.

Note on this clonotype: A much larger clonotype is one base distant, so this may be a read error. J is TRBJ1-1 and V is TRBV9; 10 bases line up with TRBD1. Unmatched junction bases numbered 7, after V lost 4 bases and J lost 4 bases. The CDR3 loop spans 15 amino acids. The germline V gene encodes CDR1 SGDLS and CDR2 YYNGEE. In DNA, the CDR3 is TGTGCCAGCAGCCCAAGACAGGGGGCGGTCACTGAAGCTTTCTTT. This encodes CASSPRQGAVTEAFF. Variable domain in full (rest from reference TRBV9 and TRBJ1-1): DSGVTQTPKHLITATGQRVTLRCSPRSGDLSVYWYQQSLDQGLQFLIQYYNGEERAKGNILERFSAQQFPDLHSELNLSSLELGDSALYFCASSPRQGAVTEAFFGQGTRLTVV.

In its sample, this clonotype was seen many times. This chain joins TRBV2 and TRBJ1-1; 11 positions agree with TRBD1. This CDR3 spans 15 amino acids. J lost 3 bases, V lost 6 bases, and 6 bases had no gene match. The germline V gene has CDR1 SNHLY and CDR2 FYNNEI. CDR3 nucleotide sequence: TGTGCCAGCAGGGGGACAGGGGGGAGGGACACTGAAGCTTTCTTT. Translating gives CASRGTGGRDTEAFF.

This clonotype was found many times. This rearrangement joins TRBV20-1 to TRBJ1-5; D is perhaps TRBD1 (6 bases). The CDR3 covers 15 residues. V was shortened by 3 bases and J by 2 bases, with 14 bases between the two germline ends. CDR1 and CDR2 from the germline V gene are DFQATT and SNEGSKA (reference sequence). CDR3 nucleotide sequence: TGCAGTGCTAGGGTGGACAGTCCTGGCAATCAGCCCCAGCATTTT. It specifies CSARVDSPGNQPQHF.